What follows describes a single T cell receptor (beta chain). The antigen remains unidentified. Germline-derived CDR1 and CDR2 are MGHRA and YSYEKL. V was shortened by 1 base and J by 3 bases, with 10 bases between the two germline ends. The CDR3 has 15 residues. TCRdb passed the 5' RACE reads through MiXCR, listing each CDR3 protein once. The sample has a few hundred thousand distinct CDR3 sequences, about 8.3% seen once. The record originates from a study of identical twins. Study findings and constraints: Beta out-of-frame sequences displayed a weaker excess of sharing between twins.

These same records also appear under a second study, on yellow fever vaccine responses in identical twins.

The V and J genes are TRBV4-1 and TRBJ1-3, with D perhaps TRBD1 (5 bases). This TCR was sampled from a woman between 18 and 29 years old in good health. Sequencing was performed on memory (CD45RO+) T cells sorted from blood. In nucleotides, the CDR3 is TGCGCCAGCAGCCAAGCATCCGGGGGTGGAAACACCATATATTTT. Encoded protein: CASSQASGGGNTIYF.